Listed below are T cell receptor beta chains from one sample, sequenced in a study of monozygotic twins with cystic fibrosis. Method: immunoSEQ multiplex PCR; TCRdb's copy keeps in-frame clones and lacks some. The table lists some 30,000 clones, about 92% of them singletons. The specimen was blood. Every receptor here comes from a girl aged 2-10 years with cystic fibrosis. Each CDR3 is given with its conserved first and last residue. The order of the fields is clone size, J gene, V gene, D gene, CDR3 length, CDR3 DNA, CDR3 protein. A D gene is named only where the DNA matches it firmly. Some rows mark clone size as missing; the rest say once, few, many or name a class of expanded clone.

>NA|TRBJ2-2|TRBV7-9|TRBD1|17
TGTGCCAGCAGCTCCACTCGGACAGGCGCGAACACCGGGGAGCTGTTTTTT
CASSSTRTGANTGELFF
>NA|TRBJ2-7|TRBV5-6|NA|16
TGTGCCAGCAGCTTGGGCCCAGGGGTAAATTACTACGAGCAGTACTTC
CASSLGPGVNYYEQYF
>NA|TRBJ2-3|TRBV28|NA|15
TGTGCCAGCAGTTTCGGGGGTCTCAGCACAGATACGCAGTATTTT
CASSFGGLSTDTQYF
>NA|TRBJ1-2|TRBV6-1|NA|15
TGTGCCAGCAGGGAGTCGACAGTGTTGTATTATGGCTACACCTTC
CASRESTVLYYGYTF
>few|TRBJ2-7|TRBV7-6|NA|14
TGTGCCAGCAGCCCTAGACAGGCGTCCTACGAGCAGTACTTC
CASSPRQASYEQYF
>once|TRBJ1-3|TRBV4-1|NA|15
TGCGCCAGCAGTGATACAGGGAACTCTGGAAACACCATATATTTT
CASSDTGNSGNTIYF
>once|TRBJ1-1|TRBV19|NA|15
TGTGCCAGTAGTATAGATAACAGCATGAACACTGAAGCTTTCTTT
CASSIDNSMNTEAFF
>NA|TRBJ1-1|TRBV6-5|NA|13
TGTGCCAGCAGCCGAAGGAGCGACAGTGAAGCTTTCTTT
CASSRRSDSEAFF
>NA|TRBJ2-4|TRBV19|TRBD1|15
TGTGCCAGTAGTATCGACAGGGCGAGGGAAAACATTCAGTACTTC
CASSIDRARENIQYF
>NA|TRBJ2-7|TRBV5-4|NA|13
TGTGCCAGCACCAAGGGGTCAGAGTACGAGCAGTACTTC
CASTKGSEYEQYF
>NA|TRBJ2-2|TRBV6-1|TRBD1|15
TGTGCCAGCAGTGAAGGGACAGGGGGCACCGGGGAGCTGTTTTTT
CASSEGTGGTGELFF
>NA|TRBJ1-5|TRBV6-1|TRBD1|14
TGTGCCAGCAGTGAAGGACAGGGGGATCAGCCCCAGCATTTT
CASSEGQGDQPQHF
>NA|TRBJ2-3|TRBV27|TRBD1|13
TGTGCCAGCAGTTTTACAGGGGCAGATACGCAGTATTTT
CASSFTGADTQYF
>NA|TRBJ2-1|TRBV21-1|NA|16
TGTGCCAGCAGCAACGGGCTAGCGGGGCCCTACAATGAGCAGTTCTTC
CASSNGLAGPYNEQFF
>NA|TRBJ1-1|TRBV20-1|NA|11
TGCAGTGCTACCCTGGGAACAGGAGATTTCTTT
CSATLGTGDFF
>once|TRBJ1-1|TRBV23-1|TRBD1|14
TGCGCCAGACGACGGACAGGCAAGAACACTGAAGCTTTCTTT
CARRRTGKNTEAFF
>once|TRBJ1-5|TRBV19|NA|15
TGTGCCAGTAGTATAGGATGGGGGAACAATCAGCCCCAGCATTTT
CASSIGWGNNQPQHF
>NA|TRBJ1-2|TRBV19|NA|14
TGTGCCAGTAGTATAGGGGGGTCAGGCTATGGCTACACCTTC
CASSIGGSGYGYTF
>NA|TRBJ2-1|TRBV2|TRBD2|17
TGTGCCAGCAGTGGGGGTGGACTAGCGGGAACTTACAATGAGCAGTTCTTC
CASSGGGLAGTYNEQFF
>NA|TRBJ1-1|TRBV5-1|TRBD1|14
TGCGCCAGCAGTACACAGGGGTCGGGCACTGAAGCTTTCTTT
CASSTQGSGTEAFF
>NA|TRBJ2-7|TRBV18|NA|12
TGTGCCAGCTCACTGTCTGGAGCCGAGCAGTACTTC
CASSLSGAEQYF